This T cell receptor (beta chain) is from a study of T-cell memory formation after mild COVID-19. Background on the study: Clusters were largely donor specific.

Points on this clonotype: Its antigen remains unidentified.

General study points: Pre-infection memory harbored some responding clones, suggesting cross-reactive memory joined.

In germline, CDR1 is ENHRY, CDR2 SYGVKD. The CDR3 covers 14 residues. The junction had 7 bases not matched to a gene; V was cut back by 10 bases and J by 7 bases. One entry per CDR3 protein, called by TCRdb with MiXCR from the 5' RACE reads. Of about 100,000 distinct CDR3 sequences in the sample, 11% were seen once. The chain recombines TRBV10-3 with TRBJ2-1; 13 nucleotides match TRBD2. The receptor's source is a man between 18 and 35 years old who had mild COVID-19 (a few samples of this study predate the infection). Cell type and time point are not known. The source material was PBMCs or a T cell subset sorted from them (not recorded which). In nucleotides, the CDR3 is TGTGCCACCCCGACTAGCGGGGGGCAAAATGAGCAGTTCTTC. Translation gives CATPTSGGQNEQFF.